This T cell receptor beta chain was observed in a study of CD8 T cells in ankylosing spondylitis. Library preparation for TCR beta used quantitative 5'-RACE with molecular barcodes. TCRdb re-called the 5' RACE reads through MiXCR, storing one row per CDR3 protein. The table lists roughly 700,000 distinct CDR3 sequences, 15% to 20% of them singletons. There are a few counts of this clonotype. What it recognizes is unknown. Study-level findings and limits: Earlier studies detected some motif variants in reactive arthritis synovial fluid and blood. Enrichment of disease-linked clones was reportedly significant in matched ankylosing spondylitis synovial fluid. Relatively rare in peripheral blood, disease-linked clones were also CD8+. One TCR beta motif, made up of seven to nine highly homologous variants, appeared characteristic of ankylosing spondylitis blood.

Trimming took off 0 bases at V and 2 bases at J, with 10 bases between the two ends. The CDR3 sequence is 15 residues long. The germline V gene has CDR1 MNHEY and CDR2 SVGAGI. This chain connects TRBV6-5 to TRBJ1-2; the D is unclear. This TCR derives from a male donor with ankylosing spondylitis. Sequences were obtained from blood, either unsorted or a sorted T cell fraction (not recorded which). CDR3 coding DNA: TGTGCCAGCAGTTACTCGGACCGTTCAAACTATGGCTACACCTTC. Translation: CASSYSDRSNYGYTF.